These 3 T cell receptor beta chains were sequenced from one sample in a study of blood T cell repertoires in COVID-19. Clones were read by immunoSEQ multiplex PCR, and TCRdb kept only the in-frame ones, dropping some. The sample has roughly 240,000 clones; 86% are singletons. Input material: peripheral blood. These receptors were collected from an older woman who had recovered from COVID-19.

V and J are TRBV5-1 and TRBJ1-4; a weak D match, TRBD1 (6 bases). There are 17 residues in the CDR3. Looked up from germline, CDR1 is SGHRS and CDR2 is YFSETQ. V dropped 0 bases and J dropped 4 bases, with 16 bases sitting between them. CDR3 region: CASSLVTGTQSNEKLFF. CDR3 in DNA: TGCGCCAGCAGCTTGGTCACCGGGACACAAAGTAATGAAAAACTGTTTTTT.

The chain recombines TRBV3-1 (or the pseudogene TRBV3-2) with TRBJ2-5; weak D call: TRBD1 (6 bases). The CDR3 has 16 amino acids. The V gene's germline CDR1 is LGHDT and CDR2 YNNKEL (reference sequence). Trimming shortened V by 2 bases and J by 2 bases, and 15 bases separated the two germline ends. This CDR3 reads CASSQRPGTYQETQYF. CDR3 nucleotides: TGTGCCAGCAGCCAACGCCCCGGGACATATCAAGAGACCCAGTACTTC.

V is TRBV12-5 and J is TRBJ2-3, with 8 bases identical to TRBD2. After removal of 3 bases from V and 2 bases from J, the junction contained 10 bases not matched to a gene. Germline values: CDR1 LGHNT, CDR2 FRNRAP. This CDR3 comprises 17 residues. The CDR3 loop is CASGLGLGREDTDTQYF. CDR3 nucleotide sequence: TGTGCTAGTGGTTTAGGCCTCGGGCGGGAGGACACAGATACGCAGTATTTT.